One TCR beta chain is described in this entry. Source study methods: Amplification with reference gene primers provided the estimates of nucleated cell counts. The assay was immunoSEQ multiplex PCR, and TCRdb's table has in-frame clones only and misses some. Clonal size and the V and J genes are those of that table, whereas D and trimming came from the DNA. This table holds some 100,000 clones, almost 90% found once. This sample is part of a study of blood T cell repertoires in COVID-19. Overall study context: In each case, the material was cDNA or gDNA derived from T cells, B-cell-depleted T cells, or PBMCs.

This CDR3 has 15 residues. J lost 4 bases, V lost 5 bases, and 7 bases had no gene match. Germline CDR1 and CDR2: PRHDT and FYEKMQ (reference sequence). The rearrangement joins TRBV13 to TRBJ1-4, with 7 bases lining up with TRBD1. This TCR derives from a man aged 45-65 years with COVID-19, enrolled during active disease. The sequenced sample was peripheral blood. The chain's CDR3 is CASSPAGQFNEKLFF. The CDR3 nucleotides read TGTGCCAGCAGCCCCGCGGGACAGTTTAATGAAAAACTGTTTTTT.